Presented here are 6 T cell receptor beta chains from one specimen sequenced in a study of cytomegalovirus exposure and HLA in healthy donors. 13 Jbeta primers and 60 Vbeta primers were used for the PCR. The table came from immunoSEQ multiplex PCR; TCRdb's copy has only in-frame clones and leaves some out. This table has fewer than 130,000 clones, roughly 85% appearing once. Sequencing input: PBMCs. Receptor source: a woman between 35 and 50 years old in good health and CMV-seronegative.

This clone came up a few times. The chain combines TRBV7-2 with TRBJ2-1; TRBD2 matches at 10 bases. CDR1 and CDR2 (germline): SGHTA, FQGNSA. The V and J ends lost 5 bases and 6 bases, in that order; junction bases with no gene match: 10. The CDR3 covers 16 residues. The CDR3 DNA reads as TGTGCCAGCAGCCGACCCCCGGGACTAGCGCCCAATGAGCAGTTCTTC. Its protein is CASSRPPGLAPNEQFF.

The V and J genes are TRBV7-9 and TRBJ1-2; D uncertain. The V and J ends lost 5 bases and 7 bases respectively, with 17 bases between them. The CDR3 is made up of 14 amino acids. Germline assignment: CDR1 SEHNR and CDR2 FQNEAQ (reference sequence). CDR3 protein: CASSTEGREVGYTF. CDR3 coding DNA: TGTGCCAGCAGCACTGAGGGAAGGGAGGTTGGCTACACCTTC. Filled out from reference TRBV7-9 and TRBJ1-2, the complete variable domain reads DTGVSQNPRHKITKRGQNVTFRCDPISEHNRLYWYRQTLGQGPEFLTYFQNEAQLEKSRLLSDRFSAERPKGSFSTLEIQRTEQGDSAMYLCASSTEGREVGYTFGSGTRLTVV.

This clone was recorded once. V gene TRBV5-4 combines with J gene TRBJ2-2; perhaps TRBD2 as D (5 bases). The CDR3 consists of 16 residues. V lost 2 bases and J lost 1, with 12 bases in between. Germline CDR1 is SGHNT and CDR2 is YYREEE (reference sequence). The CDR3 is CASSLPSGRNTGELFF. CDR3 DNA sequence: TGTGCCAGCAGCTTACCATCGGGGAGGAACACCGGGGAGCTGTTTTTT.

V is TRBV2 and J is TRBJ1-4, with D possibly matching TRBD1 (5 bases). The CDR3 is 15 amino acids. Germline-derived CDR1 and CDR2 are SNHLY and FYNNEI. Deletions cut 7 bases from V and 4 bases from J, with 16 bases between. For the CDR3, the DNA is TGTGCCAGCACTCTGGAGGGCAGGGATAATGAAAAACTGTTTTTT. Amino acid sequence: CASTLEGRDNEKLFF.

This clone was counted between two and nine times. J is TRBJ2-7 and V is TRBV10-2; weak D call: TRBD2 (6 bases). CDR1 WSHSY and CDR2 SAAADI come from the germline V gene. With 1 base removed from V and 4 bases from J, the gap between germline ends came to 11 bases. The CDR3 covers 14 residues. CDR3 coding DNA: TGCGCCAGCAGTGAGTTGGGGGGAGAGTACGAGCAGTACTTC. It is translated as CASSELGGEYEQYF.

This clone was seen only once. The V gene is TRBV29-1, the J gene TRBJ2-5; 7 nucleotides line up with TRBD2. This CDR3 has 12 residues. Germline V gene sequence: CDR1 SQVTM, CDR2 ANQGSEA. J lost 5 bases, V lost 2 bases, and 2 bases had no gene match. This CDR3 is CSVEFGGETQYF. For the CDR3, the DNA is TGCAGCGTTGAATTCGGGGGGGAGACCCAGTACTTC.